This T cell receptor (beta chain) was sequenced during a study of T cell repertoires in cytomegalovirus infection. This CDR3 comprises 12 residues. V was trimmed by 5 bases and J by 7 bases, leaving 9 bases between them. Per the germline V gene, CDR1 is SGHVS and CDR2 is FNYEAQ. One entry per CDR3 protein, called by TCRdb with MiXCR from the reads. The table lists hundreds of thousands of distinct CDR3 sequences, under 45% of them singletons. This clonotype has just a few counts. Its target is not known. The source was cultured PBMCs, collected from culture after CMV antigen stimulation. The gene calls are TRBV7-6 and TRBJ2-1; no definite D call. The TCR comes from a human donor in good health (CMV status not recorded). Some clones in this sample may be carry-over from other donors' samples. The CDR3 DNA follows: TGTGCCAGCAGCCGGGTCTTGAATGAGCAGTTCTTC. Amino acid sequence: CASSRVLNEQFF. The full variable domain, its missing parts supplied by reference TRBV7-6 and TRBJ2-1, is GAGVSQSPRYKVTKRGQDVALRCDPISGHVSLYWYRQALGQGPEFLTYFNYEAQQDKSGLPNDRFSAERPEGSISTLTIQRTEQRDSAMYRCASSRVLNEQFFGPGTRLTVL.